The next 3 T cell receptor beta chains were all read from a single sample in a study of regulatory T cells in long-lasting Graves disease. Assembly of TCR beta libraries relied on iRepertoire HTBI primers together with Arm-PCR of CDR3 regions. Using its own MiXCR run on the multiplex PCR reads, TCRdb lists one record per CDR3 protein. This sample has 350,000 to 500,000 distinct CDR3 sequences, with about 15% found just once. Time point: newly diagnosed GD, antithyroid drugs for less than 3 months. The TCR library was made from RNA that had been extracted from PBMCs in TRIzol. The same data also went into a second study, on T cells in Graves' hyperthyroidism and ophthalmopathy.

The specimen was peripheral blood mononuclear cells (PBMCs), collected at new diagnosis, from a patient treated with antithyroid drugs. These receptors came from a woman between 18 and 29 years old with Graves disease.

Only a few counts were recorded for this clonotype. V and J are TRBV4-2 and TRBJ2-3; 7 nucleotides agree with TRBD1. The CDR3 is 15 amino acids. Germline trimming cut 1 base from V and 0 bases from J; bases unmatched to any gene: 1. CDR1 is LGHNA and CDR2 is YNFKEQ in the germline V gene. The CDR3 here is CASSQADRSTDTQYF. The CDR3 nucleotides are TGTGCCAGCAGCCAAGCGGACAGGAGCACAGATACGCAGTATTTT.

The CDR3 here is CSVLASGLNEQFF. The DNA for the CDR3 is TGCAGTGTTCTAGCTAGCGGCTTGAATGAGCAGTTCTTC. The V call is TRBV20-1, the J call TRBJ2-1; 7 nucleotides align to TRBD2. Germline V gene sequence: CDR1 DFQATT, CDR2 SNEGSKA (reference sequence). The CDR3 covers 13 residues. V gave up 7 bases and J gave up 7 bases; unmatched junction bases: 10.

This clonotype was seen only a few times. This rearrangement joins TRBV19 to TRBJ2-1, with D unresolved. V was trimmed by 4 bases and J by 6 bases, leaving 13 bases between them. Per the germline V gene, CDR1 is LNHDA and CDR2 is SQIVND (reference sequence). The length of the CDR3 is 14 residues. The CDR3 nucleotides read TGTGCCAGTAGTAGTCCGGAATTCAGCAATGAGCAGTTCTTC. As protein: CASSSPEFSNEQFF.